Following are 6 T cell receptor beta chains from one sample sequenced in a study of shared clonotypes between healthy human individuals. Method: immunoSEQ multiplex PCR; TCRdb's copy keeps in-frame clones and lacks some. The repertoire includes fewer than 3 million clones, 85% to 95% of them detected once, and 0.3% to 0.45% sits in the top ten. The sequenced sample was naive CD4+ T cells from PBMCs. The subset was: CD45RA+ positively selected. These receptors were obtained from a man between 18 and 35 years old in good health. Some clones in this sample may be carry-over from other donors' samples.

This clone was detected once. The V and J genes are TRBV28 and TRBJ2-7; 9 bases line up with TRBD2. This CDR3 has 14 residues. V lost 7 bases and J lost 3; bases outside the gene matches: 7. Germline V gives CDR1 MDHEN, CDR2 SYDVKM. The CDR3 loop reads CASKSAGGNYEQYF. CDR3 coding DNA: TGTGCCAGCAAGTCCGCGGGGGGGAACTACGAGCAGTACTTC.

This CDR3 reads CASSRGTYFSTDTQYF. CDR3 DNA: TGTGCCAGCAGCCGGGGGACTTACTTTAGCACAGATACGCAGTATTTT. The chain is built from TRBV7-3 and TRBJ2-3; a weak D match, TRBD2 (6 bases). The CDR3 totals 16 residues. The germline CDR1 and CDR2 sequences are SGHTA and FQGTGA. V lost 5 bases to trimming and J lost 0 bases, with 15 bases between them.

This clone was counted between two and nine times. The chain recombines TRBV19 with TRBJ1-1; TRBD1 aligns across 8 bases. CDR3 length: 15 amino acids. J lost 6 bases, V lost 0 bases, and 6 bases had no gene match. Germline V gene data show CDR1 as LNHDA and CDR2 as SQIVND (reference sequence). The CDR3 protein is CASSIDRTGRAEAFF. The CDR3 bases are TGTGCCAGTAGTATAGATCGGACAGGGCGCGCTGAAGCTTTCTTT.

In regard to this clone: Additional DNA sequences in this sample encode the identical CDR3. This chain joins TRBV28 and TRBJ1-1; D ambiguous. The CDR3 is 12 residues long. Germline V gene sequence: CDR1 MDHEN, CDR2 SYDVKM. V lost 4 bases to trimming and J lost 2 bases, with 5 bases between them. The CDR3 region is CASSSGNTEAFF. As DNA, the CDR3 is TGTGCCAGCAGTTCCGGAAACACTGAAGCTTTCTTT.

This clone was recorded once. This sequence joins TRBV9 and TRBJ1-1, with no clear D. V was pared by 3 bases and J by 6 bases, with 18 bases between. CDR3 length: 15 residues. Germline-derived CDR1 and CDR2 are SGDLS and YYNGEE. The CDR3 DNA reads TGTGCCAGCAGCGCACCGACAACACAGACGGCTGAAGCTTTCTTT. It is translated as CASSAPTTQTAEAFF.

This clone was picked up a small number of times. The chain recombines TRBV7-9 with TRBJ1-1, with D perhaps TRBD1 (6 bases). The ends were cut back, 6 bases at V and 1 base at J, with 9 bases in the middle. The CDR3 has 13 amino acids. Germline CDR1 reads SEHNR; CDR2 reads FQNEAQ (reference sequence). The CDR3 region is CASSMGQNTEAFF. The CDR3 bases are TGTGCCAGCAGTATGGGACAGAACACTGAAGCTTTCTTT.